The T cell receptor (beta chain) described here comes from a study of blood T cell repertoires in COVID-19. This CDR3 spans 14 amino acids. The germline gives CDR1 SGHRS, CDR2 YFSETQ. Trimming cost V 1 base and J 0 bases, with 7 bases left between them. Method: immunoSEQ multiplex PCR; TCRdb's copy keeps in-frame clones and lacks some. The sample carries 170,000 or so clones, around 83% recorded once. Sequencing was done on a sample of peripheral blood. The clonotype was recovered from a woman in her 70s with COVID-19, enrolled during active disease. J is TRBJ1-1 and V is TRBV5-1, with D possibly TRBD1 on 5 matching bases. CDR3 sequence (DNA): TGCGCCAGCAGCTTGCTGGGGCTGAACACTGAAGCTTTCTTT. Translated: CASSLLGLNTEAFF.